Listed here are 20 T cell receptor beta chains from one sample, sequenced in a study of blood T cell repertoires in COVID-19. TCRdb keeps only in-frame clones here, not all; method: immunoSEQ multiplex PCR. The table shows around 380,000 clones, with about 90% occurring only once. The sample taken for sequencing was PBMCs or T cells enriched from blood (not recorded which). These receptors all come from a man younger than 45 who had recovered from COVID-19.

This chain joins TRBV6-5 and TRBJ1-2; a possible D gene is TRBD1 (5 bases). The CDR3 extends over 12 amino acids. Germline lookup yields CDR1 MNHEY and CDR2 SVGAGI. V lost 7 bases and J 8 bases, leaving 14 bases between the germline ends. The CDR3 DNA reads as TGTGCCAGCATCGAGGGACTTGCGGGCTACACCTTC. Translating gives CASIEGLAGYTF.

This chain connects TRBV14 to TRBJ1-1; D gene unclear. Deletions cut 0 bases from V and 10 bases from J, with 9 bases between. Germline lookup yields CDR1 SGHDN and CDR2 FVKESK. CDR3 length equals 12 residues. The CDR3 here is CASSQDPTRAFF. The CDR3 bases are TGTGCCAGCAGCCAAGATCCGACAAGAGCTTTCTTT.

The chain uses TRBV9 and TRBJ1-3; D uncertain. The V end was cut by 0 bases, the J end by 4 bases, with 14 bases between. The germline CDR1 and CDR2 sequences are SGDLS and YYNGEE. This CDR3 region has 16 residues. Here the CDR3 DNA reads TGTGCCAGCAGCGTAGCGTCCCGGACTGACGGAAACACCATATATTTT. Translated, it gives CASSVASRTDGNTIYF.

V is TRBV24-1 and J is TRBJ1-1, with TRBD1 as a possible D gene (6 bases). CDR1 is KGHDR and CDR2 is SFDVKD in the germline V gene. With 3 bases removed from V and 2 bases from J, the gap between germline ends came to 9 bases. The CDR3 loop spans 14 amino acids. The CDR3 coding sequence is TGTGCCACCAGTGATACCGGGACAAACACTGAAGCTTTCTTT. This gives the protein CATSDTGTNTEAFF.

The CDR3 loop is CASSQVRGKSGNTIYF. Here the CDR3 DNA reads TGTGCCAGCAGCCAAGTCAGGGGGAAATCTGGAAACACCATATATTTT. The rearrangement uses TRBV14 and TRBJ1-3; 7 bases are shared with TRBD1. This CDR3 spans 16 amino acids. V gave up 1 base and J gave up 1 base; unmatched junction bases: 4. Germline V gives CDR1 SGHDN, CDR2 FVKESK.

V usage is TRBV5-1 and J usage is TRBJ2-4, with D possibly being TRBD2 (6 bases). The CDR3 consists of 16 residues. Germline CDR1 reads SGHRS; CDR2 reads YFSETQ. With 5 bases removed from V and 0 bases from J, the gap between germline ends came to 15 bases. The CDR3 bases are TGCGCCAGCAGGGACCCTAGCGCAATAGCCAAAAACATTCAGTACTTC. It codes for CASRDPSAIAKNIQYF.

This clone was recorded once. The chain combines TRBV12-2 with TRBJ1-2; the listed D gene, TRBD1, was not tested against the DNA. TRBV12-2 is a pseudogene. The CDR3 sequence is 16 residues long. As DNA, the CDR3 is TGTGCAAGTCGCTTAGAAGTTGACAGGGGGGTCTATGGCTACACCTTC. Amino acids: CASRLEVDRGVYGYTF.

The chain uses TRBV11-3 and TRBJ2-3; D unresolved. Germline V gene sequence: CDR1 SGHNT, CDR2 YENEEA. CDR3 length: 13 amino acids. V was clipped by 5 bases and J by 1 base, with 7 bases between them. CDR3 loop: CASSPQGTDTQYF. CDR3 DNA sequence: TGTGCCAGCAGCCCGCAGGGCACAGATACGCAGTATTTT.

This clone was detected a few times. CDR3: CASSVTGTGNSPLHF. CDR3 in DNA: TGTGCCAGCAGCGTCACCGGGACAGGCAATTCACCCCTCCACTTT. This chain uses TRBV9 with TRBJ1-6; 8 bases agree with TRBD1. The trim removed 2 bases at V and 7 bases at J, leaving 5 bases unmatched. CDR3 size: 15 residues. In germline, CDR1 is SGDLS, CDR2 YYNGEE.

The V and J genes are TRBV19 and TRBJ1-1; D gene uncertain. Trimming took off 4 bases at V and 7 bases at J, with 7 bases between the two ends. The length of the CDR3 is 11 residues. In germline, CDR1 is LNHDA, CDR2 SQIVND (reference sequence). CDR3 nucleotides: TGTGCCAGTAGTACAGGAGGTGAAGCTTTCTTT. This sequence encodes CASSTGGEAFF.

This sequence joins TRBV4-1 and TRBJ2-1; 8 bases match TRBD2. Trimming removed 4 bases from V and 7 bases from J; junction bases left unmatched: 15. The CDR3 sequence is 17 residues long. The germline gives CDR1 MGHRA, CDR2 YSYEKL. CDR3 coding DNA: TGCGCCAGCAGCCGCTCAACGGGTGACGGGGGGGGGAATGAGCAGTTCTTC. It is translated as CASSRSTGDGGGNEQFF.

The CDR3 here is CASRSLAGGRNEQFF. The CDR3 region has the DNA TGTGCCAGTAGATCCCTAGCGGGGGGGAGGAATGAGCAGTTCTTC. V usage is TRBV19 and J usage is TRBJ2-1; TRBD2 aligns across 12 bases. From germline, CDR1 is LNHDA and CDR2 SQIVND (reference sequence). After removal of 6 bases from V and 7 bases from J, the junction contained 7 bases not matched to a gene. CDR3 length: 15 residues.

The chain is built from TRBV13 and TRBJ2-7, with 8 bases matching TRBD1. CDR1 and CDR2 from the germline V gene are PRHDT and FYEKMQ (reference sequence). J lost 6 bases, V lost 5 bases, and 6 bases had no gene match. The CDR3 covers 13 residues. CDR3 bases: TGTGCCAGCAGCCCGGGACAGGTCGGCGAGCAGTACTTC. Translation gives CASSPGQVGEQYF.

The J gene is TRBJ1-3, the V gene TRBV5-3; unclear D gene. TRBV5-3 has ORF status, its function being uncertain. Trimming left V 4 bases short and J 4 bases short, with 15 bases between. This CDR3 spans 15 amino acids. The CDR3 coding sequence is TGTGCCAGAAGCCCGGAGGAGGGCGCCGGAAACACCATATATTTT. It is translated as CARSPEEGAGNTIYF.

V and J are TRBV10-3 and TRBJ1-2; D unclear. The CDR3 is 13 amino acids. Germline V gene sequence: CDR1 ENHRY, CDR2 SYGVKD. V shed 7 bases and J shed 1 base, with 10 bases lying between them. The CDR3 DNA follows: TGTGCCATCATGAGTCCCCTTAACTATGGCTACACCTTC. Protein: CAIMSPLNYGYTF.

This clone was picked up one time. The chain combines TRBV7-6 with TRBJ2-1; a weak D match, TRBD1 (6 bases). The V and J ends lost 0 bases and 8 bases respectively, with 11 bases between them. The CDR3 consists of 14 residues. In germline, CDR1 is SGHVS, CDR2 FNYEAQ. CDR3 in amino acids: CASSLASRGHEQFF. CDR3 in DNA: TGTGCCAGCAGCTTAGCGAGCAGGGGTCATGAGCAGTTCTTC.

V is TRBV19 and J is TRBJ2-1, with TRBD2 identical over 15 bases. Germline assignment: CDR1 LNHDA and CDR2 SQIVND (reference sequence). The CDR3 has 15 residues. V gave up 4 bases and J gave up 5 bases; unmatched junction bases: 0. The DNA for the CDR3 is TGTGCCAGTAGTAGGACTAGCGGGGGGGACAATGAGCAGTTCTTC. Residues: CASSRTSGGDNEQFF.

In DNA form, the CDR3 reads TGTGCCAGCAGCAGATACAGGGGGCTGAACACTGAAGCTTTCTTT. This encodes CASSRYRGLNTEAFF. The rearrangement links TRBV7-9 to TRBJ1-1; 9 positions match TRBD1. The CDR3 extends over 15 amino acids. V shed 5 bases, J shed 0 bases, and the junction held 4 bases outside the gene matches. Germline V gene data show CDR1 as SEHNR and CDR2 as FQNEAQ (reference sequence). The complete variable domain, with remaining parts taken from reference TRBV7-9 and TRBJ1-1, reads DTGVSQNPRHKITKRGQNVTFRCDPISEHNRLYWYRQTLGQGPEFLTYFQNEAQLEKSRLLSDRFSAERPKGSFSTLEIQRTEQGDSAMYLCASSRYRGLNTEAFFGQGTRLTVV.

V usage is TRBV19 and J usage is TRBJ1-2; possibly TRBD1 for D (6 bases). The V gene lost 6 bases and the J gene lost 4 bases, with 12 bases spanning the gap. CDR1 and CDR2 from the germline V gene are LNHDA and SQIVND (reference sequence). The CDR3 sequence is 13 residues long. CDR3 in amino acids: CASSYGGSYGYTF. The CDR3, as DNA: TGTGCCAGTAGCTATGGGGGCAGCTATGGCTACACCTTC.

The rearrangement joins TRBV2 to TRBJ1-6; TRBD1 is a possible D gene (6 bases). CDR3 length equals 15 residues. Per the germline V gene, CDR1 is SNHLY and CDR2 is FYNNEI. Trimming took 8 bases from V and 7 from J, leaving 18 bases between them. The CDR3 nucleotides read TGTGCCAGCGGCTACGGGCAGGGGCAAAATTCACCCCTCCACTTT. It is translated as CASGYGQGQNSPLHF. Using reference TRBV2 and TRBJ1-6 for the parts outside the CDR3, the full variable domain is EPEVTQTPSHQVTQMGQEVILRCVPISNHLYFYWYRQILGQKVEFLVSFYNNEISEKSEIFDDQFSVERPDGSNFTLKIRSTKLEDSAMYFCASGYGQGQNSPLHFGNGTRLTVT.